This entry is about one TCR beta chain. In the study's own analysis: For nucleated cells, counts were estimated from reference gene primer amplification. The method was immunoSEQ multiplex PCR; TCRdb's version includes in-frame clones alone and lacks a portion of them. D and trimming come from the DNA, and the V and J calls and clone size come from that table. The sample contains some 380,000 clones, 70% to 85% of which appear only once. These data belong to a study of blood T cell repertoires in COVID-19. For the study at large: Samples representing acute and convalescent COVID-19 were sourced from the United States, Italy and Spain. T cells, B-cell-depleted T cells, or PBMCs supplied cDNA or gDNA.

Per the germline V gene, CDR1 is MDHEN and CDR2 is SYDVKM. The CDR3 loop spans 11 amino acids. Trimming left V 4 bases short and J 7 bases short, with 5 bases between. The TCR comes from a human donor with acute or convalescent COVID-19. The donor label of this sample is uncertain. V gene TRBV28 combines with J gene TRBJ1-5; no clear D gene. Sequenced: peripheral blood. The CDR3 DNA follows: TGTGCCAGCAGTTCGGTGCAGCCCCAGCATTTT. Translating it yields CASSSVQPQHF.